Below are 27 T cell receptor beta chains sequenced from a single sample in a study of PD-1 blockade in classical Hodgkin lymphoma. The time point was: cycle 4 day 1 (C4D1), after around six weeks of nivolumab. The patients all showed relapse after autologous stem cell transplantation, while their brentuximab vedotin exposure varied. Profiling relied on immunoSEQ multiplex PCR, and the TCRdb table lists in-frame clones only, not all of them. The top ten clones hold 2.5% to 3.5% of a sample with approximately 45,000 clones, 55% to 80% of them seen once. The sample was peripheral blood mononuclear cells (PBMCs), taken before the fourth cycle of nivolumab. Receptors were obtained from a human donor with classical Hodgkin lymphoma.

The chain links TRBV7-6 to TRBJ1-2, with D perhaps matching TRBD1 (6 bases). The CDR3 spans 13 residues. Trimming left V 2 bases short and J 7 bases short, with 11 bases between. Per the germline V gene, CDR1 is SGHVS and CDR2 is FNYEAQ. The CDR3 nucleotides read TGTGCCAGCAGCTTAAGAGGGGGAAGTGGCTACACCTTC. Protein sequence: CASSLRGGSGYTF.

This chain uses TRBV28 with TRBJ2-1; 8 positions agree with TRBD2. This CDR3 spans 13 amino acids. Germline CDR1 MDHEN, CDR2 SYDVKM. The junction had 1 base not matched to a gene; V was cut back by 6 bases and J by 3 bases. The CDR3 protein is CASRAGVYNEQFF. As DNA, the CDR3 is TGTGCCAGCAGAGCGGGGGTCTACAATGAGCAGTTCTTC. Together with reference TRBV28 and TRBJ2-1, the CDR3 gives the full variable domain: DVKVTQSSRYLVKRTGEKVFLECVQDMDHENMFWYRQDPGLGLRLIYFSYDVKMKEKGDIPEGYSVSREKKERFSLILESASTNQTSMYLCASRAGVYNEQFFGPGTRLTVL.

The V call is TRBV6-1, the J call TRBJ1-1, with 9 bases lining up with TRBD1. V lost 6 bases and J lost 4; bases outside the gene matches: 9. Germline V CDR1 and CDR2: MNHNS, SASEGT. The CDR3 has 15 residues. The CDR3 protein is CASRPTGGRITEAFF. In DNA form, the CDR3 reads TGTGCCAGCAGACCGACAGGGGGTCGAATCACTGAAGCTTTCTTT.

With respect to this clone: The same CDR3 can be traced to other DNA sequences in this sample. The CDR3 is CASSLGRGSSYEQYF. CDR3 nucleotide sequence: TGTGCCAGCAGCTTGGGACGGGGGAGCTCCTACGAGCAGTACTTC. The chain is built from TRBV7-3 and TRBJ2-7; possibly TRBD2 for D (6 bases). With 3 bases removed from V and 0 bases from J, the gap between germline ends came to 12 bases. Germline V gene lookup returns CDR1 SGHTA and CDR2 FQGTGA. The CDR3 runs to 15 residues.

This clone has just a few counts. The genes are TRBV5-4 and TRBJ1-1, with a weak D call TRBD1 (5 bases). This CDR3 comprises 15 residues. Trimming stripped 4 bases from V and 10 bases from J, with 23 bases between. Germline V CDR1 and CDR2: SGHNT, YYREEE (reference sequence). The CDR3 sequence: CASSQDLGGLGGAFF. The CDR3 DNA sequence: TGTGCCAGCAGCCAAGATCTGGGAGGCCTCGGGGGAGCTTTCTTT.

This chain links TRBV6-5 with TRBJ2-5; no clear D gene. Germline V gene lookup returns CDR1 MNHEY and CDR2 SVGAGI. V was trimmed by 2 bases and J by 1 base, leaving 14 bases between them. The CDR3 is made up of 16 amino acids. The CDR3 sequence: CASSYIGIGPQETQYF. In nucleotides, the CDR3 is TGTGCCAGCAGTTACATAGGGATAGGCCCCCAAGAGACCCAGTACTTC.

The chain couples TRBV6-4 to TRBJ2-3; D call uncertain. The CDR3 loop spans 13 amino acids. The germline V gene has CDR1 MRHNA and CDR2 SNTAGT. Deletions cut 5 bases from V and 10 bases from J, with 16 bases between. CDR3 sequence: CASSPYLGGPQYF. CDR3 sequence (DNA): TGTGCCAGCAGTCCTTACTTAGGCGGCCCGCAGTATTTT.

The genes are TRBV28 and TRBJ2-3; tentatively, D is TRBD1 or TRBD2 (5 bases each). Deletions cut 2 bases from V and 8 bases from J, with 17 bases between. CDR1 is MDHEN, CDR2 SYDVKM, per germline. This CDR3 has 15 residues. CDR3 nucleotide sequence: TGTGCCAGCAGTTTAGTCCGTGGGGACGCCAGTACGCAGTATTTT. Translated: CASSLVRGDASTQYF.

This clone has only a few counts. The J gene is TRBJ2-7, the V gene TRBV28; D is possibly TRBD1 (6 bases). Germline lookup yields CDR1 MDHEN and CDR2 SYDVKM. The germline V and J ends were trimmed by 5 bases and 2 bases, with 13 bases remaining between them. This CDR3 has 14 amino acids. The CDR3 nucleotides read TGTGCCAGCAGTGAAATAGGGGGACCCTACGAGCAGTACTTC. Residues: CASSEIGGPYEQYF.

V and J are TRBV19 and TRBJ2-2; D is uncertain. Germline V CDR1 and CDR2: LNHDA, SQIVND (reference sequence). The V end was cut by 1 base, the J end by 1 base, with 10 bases between. This CDR3 has 16 amino acids. The CDR3 sequence is CASSIGGIGNTGELFF. The DNA of the CDR3 is TGTGCCAGTAGTATAGGTGGGATCGGGAACACCGGGGAGCTGTTTTTT.

This sequence joins TRBV6-5 and TRBJ1-6, with TRBD1 matching 8 bases. V lost 5 bases, J lost 7 bases, and 7 bases stayed unmatched. Germline V gene sequence: CDR1 MNHEY, CDR2 SVGAGI. This CDR3 contains 15 residues. Written as DNA, the CDR3 is TGTGCCAGCAGTCCAGGGGGCAGGTTGAATTCACCCCTCCACTTT. This gives the protein CASSPGGRLNSPLHF.

V is TRBV19 and J is TRBJ2-4, with D uncertain. In germline, CDR1 is LNHDA, CDR2 SQIVND (reference sequence). The ends were cut back, 3 bases at V and 8 bases at J, with 17 bases in the middle. The CDR3 runs to 15 residues. The CDR3 bases are TGTGCCAGTAGTATTTCAGGAGAAGTATCGCACATTCAGTACTTC. Translation: CASSISGEVSHIQYF.

The rearrangement joins TRBV11-3 to TRBJ2-2; D may be TRBD2 (6 bases). The CDR3 loop spans 16 amino acids. With 0 bases removed from V and 0 bases from J, the gap between germline ends came to 8 bases. Germline assignment: CDR1 SGHNT and CDR2 YENEEA. The CDR3 region is CASSLDGLSNTGELFF. Here the CDR3 DNA reads TGTGCCAGCAGCTTAGACGGACTATCGAACACCGGGGAGCTGTTTTTT.

This clone has more than one count but fewer than ten. The rearrangement joins TRBV14 to TRBJ1-2; unclear D gene. V lost 2 bases, J lost 4 bases, and 14 bases lay in between. CDR3 size: 15 residues. CDR1 and CDR2 from the germline V gene are SGHDN and FVKESK. In nucleotides, the CDR3 is TGTGCCAGCAGCCAACGGGCCGCGGCGGGCTATGGCTACACCTTC. Encoded protein: CASSQRAAAGYGYTF.

This clone was detected once. The V gene is TRBV4-1, the J gene TRBJ1-2; TRBD1 matches at 8 bases. Trimming at V came to 3 bases and at J to 3 bases, leaving 3 bases not matched to a gene. Germline V gives CDR1 MGHRA, CDR2 YSYEKL. This CDR3 region has 14 residues. The CDR3 reads CASSQGQVYYGYTF. In nucleotides, the CDR3 is TGCGCCAGCAGCCAGGGACAGGTCTACTATGGCTACACCTTC.

This chain links TRBV19 with TRBJ2-1; no definite D call. CDR1 is LNHDA, CDR2 SQIVND, per germline (reference sequence). CDR3 length: 14 residues. V lost 7 bases to trimming and J lost 9 bases, with 19 bases between them. The CDR3 DNA sequence: TGTGCCAGTACCGCACCCGGGCGCAGATTTGAGCAGTTCTTC. Its translation is CASTAPGRRFEQFF.

This clone was seen more than once but under ten times. The V call is TRBV30, the J call TRBJ1-3; D not resolved. This CDR3 comprises 14 residues. The germline gives CDR1 GTSNPN, CDR2 SVGIG (reference sequence). V lost 6 bases to trimming and J lost 0 bases, with 12 bases between them. The CDR3 loop is CACETDYSGNTIYF. CDR3 in DNA: TGTGCCTGCGAAACAGATTACTCTGGAAACACCATATATTTT. Together with reference TRBV30 and TRBJ1-3, the CDR3 gives the full variable domain: SQTIHQWPATLVQPVGSPLSLECTVEGTSNPNLYWYRQAAGRGLQLLFYSVGIGQISSEVPQNLSASRPQDRQFILSSKKLLLSDSGFYLCACETDYSGNTIYFGEGSWLTVV.

The chain has TRBV11-2 and TRBJ1-1, with TRBD1 as a possible D gene (6 bases). The germline V gene has CDR1 SGHAT and CDR2 FQNNGV. V was trimmed by 1 base and J by 3 bases, leaving 9 bases between them. The CDR3 runs 14 residues. The CDR3 bases are TGTGCCAGCAGCTTAGTCAGGGGTGACACTGAAGCTTTCTTT. Its protein is CASSLVRGDTEAFF.

The chain joins TRBV6-1 to TRBJ1-2; TRBD1 might be the D (5 bases). The germline gives CDR1 MNHNS, CDR2 SASEGT. The ends were cut back, 10 bases at V and 1 base at J, with 13 bases in the middle. The CDR3 runs 13 residues. This chain's CDR3 is CATSPGYNYGYTF. The CDR3 DNA follows: TGTGCCACCTCTCCAGGGTATAACTATGGCTACACCTTC.

This clone was observed at least ten times. The chain recombines TRBV7-2 with TRBJ1-2; 9 positions agree with TRBD1. The CDR3 extends over 17 amino acids. V gave up 0 bases and J gave up 14 bases; unmatched junction bases: 19. Germline values: CDR1 SGHTA, CDR2 FQGNSA. CDR3 sequence reads: CASSLAGVIGTGPSGTF. The CDR3, as DNA: TGTGCCAGCAGCTTAGCCGGTGTAATCGGGACAGGGCCCTCTGGGACCTTC.

The chain carries TRBV11-2 and TRBJ1-3; D gene uncertain. Germline values: CDR1 SGHAT, CDR2 FQNNGV. The CDR3 runs 9 residues. Trimming cost V 10 bases and J 10 bases, with 8 bases left between them. CDR3: CATVKTIYF. The CDR3 region has the DNA TGTGCCACCGTGAAAACCATATATTTT.

This clone has just one count. The chain combines TRBV5-1 with TRBJ1-4; TRBD1 agrees at 7 bases. With 3 bases clipped from V and 2 bases from J, the junction kept 1 base outside the gene matches. CDR1 SGHRS and CDR2 YFSETQ come from the germline V gene. The CDR3 totals 14 residues. The CDR3 loop is CASSSTGTNEKLFF. As DNA, the CDR3 is TGCGCCAGCAGCTCGACAGGGACTAATGAAAAACTGTTTTTT. Complete variable domain (other parts from reference TRBV5-1 and TRBJ1-4): KAGVTQTPRYLIKTRGQQVTLSCSPISGHRSVSWYQQTPGQGLQFLFEYFSETQRNKGNFPGRFSGRQFSNSRSEMNVSTLELGDSALYLCASSSTGTNEKLFFGSGTQLSVL.

This CDR3 reads CASSLEGASNQPQHF. CDR3 nucleotides: TGTGCCAGCAGTTTAGAGGGGGCCAGCAATCAGCCCCAGCATTTT. The chain has TRBV27 and TRBJ1-5, with 7 bases that match TRBD1. The ends lost 2 bases at V and 1 base at J; junction bases unmatched: 2. Germline CDR1 and CDR2: MNHEY and SMNVEV (reference sequence). The CDR3 spans 15 residues.

The rearrangement links TRBV9 to TRBJ1-1; D ambiguous. The CDR3 is 15 amino acids. V was cut by 0 bases and J by 5 bases, with 14 bases left in between. Per the germline V gene, CDR1 is SGDLS and CDR2 is YYNGEE. The CDR3: CASSVGVLGRTEAFF. CDR3 nucleotide sequence: TGTGCCAGCAGCGTAGGCGTCCTGGGGAGGACTGAAGCTTTCTTT.

This clone occurred once. The chain joins TRBV18 to TRBJ2-2; D remains ambiguous. The CDR3 contains 17 residues. V was trimmed by 3 bases and J by 0 bases, leaving 14 bases between them. Germline loops: CDR1 KGHSH, CDR2 LQKENI. DNA of the CDR3: TGTGCCAGCTCACCTTCAAACGGGCTCACGAACACCGGGGAGCTGTTTTTT. Its protein is CASSPSNGLTNTGELFF. Full variable domain (remainder filled in from reference TRBV18 and TRBJ2-2): NAGVMQNPRHLVRRRGQEARLRCSPMKGHSHVYWYRQLPEEGLKFMVYLQKENIIDESGMPKERFSAEFPKEGPSILRIQQVVRGDSAAYFCASSPSNGLTNTGELFFGEGSRLTVL.

The sample holds a few counts of this clone. The chain carries TRBV9 and TRBJ1-5; tentatively, D is TRBD1 (6 bases). Trimming stripped 3 bases from V and 9 bases from J, with 13 bases between. CDR1 is SGDLS, CDR2 YYNGEE, per germline. The CDR3 runs 13 residues. In DNA form, the CDR3 reads TGTGCCAGCAGCGATACAGGGATACTGCCCCAGCATTTT. Translating gives CASSDTGILPQHF.

This clone appeared once. The chain links TRBV30 to TRBJ1-4; a weak D match, TRBD1 (5 bases). The germline V gene has CDR1 GTSNPN and CDR2 SVGIG (reference sequence). Trimming shortened V by 1 base and J by 4 bases, and 16 bases separated the two germline ends. CDR3 length: 16 residues. The CDR3 DNA reads TGTGCCTGGAGTGGACGCCAGGGTTTCAGTAATGAAAAACTGTTTTTT. It codes for CAWSGRQGFSNEKLFF.